Listed below are T cell receptor beta chains from one sample, sequenced in a study of T cells after yellow fever vaccination. TCRdb processed the 5' RACE reads anew with MiXCR; each CDR3 protein has one entry. The sample records 300,000 to 400,000 distinct CDR3 sequences, around 6.5% being singletons. Specimen: PBMCs, collected 5 days after the yellow fever booster vaccination. All receptors derive from a man aged 25-45 years who received the YFV17D yellow fever vaccine. Both conserved end residues are part of each CDR3. The D gene is left open where the match is weak. Size is omitted from some rows. Given values are once, few, many or a class for expanded clones.

>NA|many|TRBV18|TRBJ2-3
CASLNRRLTDTQYF
TGTGCCAGCTTGAACAGGCGCCTCACAGATACGCAGTATTTT
>NA|many|TRBV5-1|TRBJ1-5
CASSTDSVGGNQPQHF
TGCGCCAGCAGCACCGACTCGGTTGGGGGCAATCAGCCCCAGCATTTT
>TRBD1|NA|TRBV25-1|TRBJ1-2
CASSEGQGASGYTF
TGTGCCAGCAGTGAAGGCCAGGGGGCTTCTGGCTACACCTTC
>TRBD1|NA|TRBV29-1|TRBJ2-3
CSVEGLSGGTGVGTDTQYF
TGCAGCGTTGAAGGGTTGAGTGGTGGGACAGGGGTCGGCACAGATACGCAGTATTTT
>TRBD1|NA|TRBV20-1|TRBJ1-2
CSARTWDSSNYGYTF
TGCAGTGCCAGAACGTGGGACAGTTCTAACTATGGCTACACCTTC
>NA|NA|TRBV4-1|TRBJ2-7
CASSQAATISYEQYF
TGCGCCAGCAGCCAAGCCGCCACTATCTCCTACGAGCAGTACTTC
>NA|many|TRBV7-2|TRBJ2-2
CASSLETRFTGELFF
TGTGCCAGCAGCTTAGAGACTAGATTCACCGGGGAGCTGTTTTTT
>NA|many|TRBV12-3/TRBV12-4|TRBJ2-7
CASSLGQGMDEQYF
TGTGCCAGCAGTTTAGGGCAGGGGATGGACGAGCAGTACTTC
>NA|NA|TRBV7-8|TRBJ2-7
CASSLARGSHEQYF
TGTGCCAGCAGCTTAGCTAGAGGCTCCCACGAGCAGTACTTC
>TRBD1|NA|TRBV10-3|TRBJ1-2
CANRMGQDNYGYTF
TGTGCCAATCGGATGGGACAGGACAACTATGGCTACACCTTC
>TRBD1|many|TRBV12-3/TRBV12-4|TRBJ1-5
CASSRTGRGQPQHF
TGTGCCAGCAGTAGGACAGGGCGCGGTCAGCCCCAGCATTTT
>TRBD2|few|TRBV7-2|TRBJ2-7
CASTSRGGSTSYEQYF
TGTGCCAGCACCTCGCGCGGCGGGAGCACCTCCTACGAGCAGTACTTC
>NA|many|TRBV15|TRBJ2-4
CATSRVGLPNIQYF
TGTGCCACCAGCAGAGTGGGCCTACCGAACATTCAGTACTTC
>NA|few|TRBV29-1|TRBJ2-1
CSPRTGRDEQFF
TGCAGCCCCCGAACAGGGCGGGATGAGCAGTTCTTC
>TRBD2|many|TRBV7-8|TRBJ2-1
CASSLHQGLAGGNEQFF
TGTGCCAGCAGCTTGCACCAGGGACTAGCGGGAGGCAATGAGCAGTTCTTC
>NA|NA|TRBV3-1|TRBJ2-7
CASSQVPTYEQYF
TGTGCCAGCAGCCAAGTACCAACCTACGAGCAGTACTTC
>NA|many|TRBV29-1|TRBJ2-5
CSVEGLQETQYF
TGCAGCGTGGAGGGCCTTCAAGAGACCCAGTACTTC
>TRBD1|many|TRBV7-2|TRBJ2-1
CASSLSGTGAGGEQFF
TGTGCCAGCAGCTTATCTGGGACAGGGGCGGGGGGTGAGCAGTTCTTC
>NA|NA|TRBV9|TRBJ2-7
CASSVGGTTASEQYF
TGTGCCAGCAGCGTAGGGGGGACCACCGCGAGCGAGCAGTACTTC
>TRBD1|few|TRBV20-1|TRBJ2-3
CSASRDSSTDTQYF
TGCAGTGCTAGCCGGGACAGTAGCACAGATACGCAGTATTTT
>NA|many|TRBV12-3/TRBV12-4|TRBJ2-7
CASRSGTGYEQYF
TGTGCCAGCAGATCCGGGACGGGATACGAGCAGTACTTC
>TRBD2|many|TRBV7-9|TRBJ2-2
CASSLPSGTGELFF
TGTGCCAGCAGCTTACCTAGCGGGACCGGGGAGCTGTTTTTT
>NA|few|TRBV7-6|TRBJ2-2
CASSRQIAENTGELFF
TGTGCCAGCAGCAGACAGATAGCGGAGAACACCGGGGAGCTGTTTTTT
>TRBD2|many|TRBV12-3/TRBV12-4|TRBJ2-2
CAILGGSNTGELFF
TGTGCCATTTTGGGGGGGTCGAACACCGGGGAGCTGTTTTTT
>TRBD2|many|TRBV5-1|TRBJ2-5
CASSPVASGNPGQETQYF
TGCGCCAGCTCGCCCGTGGCTAGCGGGAACCCAGGTCAAGAGACCCAGTACTTC
>NA|many|TRBV7-8|TRBJ2-2
CASTTQETISGGELFF
TGTGCCAGCACCACTCAGGAGACAATCAGTGGCGGGGAGCTGTTTTTT
>NA|NA|TRBV19|TRBJ2-1
CASSIQAYSYNEQFF
TGTGCCAGTAGTATTCAGGCCTACTCCTACAATGAGCAGTTCTTC
>NA|few|TRBV2|TRBJ2-3
CASSEVGGALTDTQYF
TGTGCCAGCAGTGAAGTTGGGGGAGCGCTCACAGATACGCAGTATTTT
>NA|NA|TRBV12-3/TRBV12-4|TRBJ2-2
CASNQGGNTGELFF
TGTGCCAGCAACCAGGGGGGGAACACCGGGGAGCTGTTTTTT
>NA|NA|TRBV7-8|TRBJ2-2
CASSPRSSGQVGELFF
TGTGCCAGCAGCCCCCGATCAAGCGGGCAAGTCGGGGAGCTGTTTTTT
>NA|few|TRBV7-2|TRBJ2-7
CASSFDGSGFYEQYF
TGTGCCAGCAGCTTTGACGGGAGTGGCTTCTACGAGCAGTACTTC
>NA|many|TRBV20-1|TRBJ2-3
CSAGTGSTDTQYF
TGCAGTGCTGGAACCGGAAGCACAGATACGCAGTATTTT
>TRBD2|many|TRBV9|TRBJ2-1
CASSGTGTSGINEQFF
TGTGCCAGCAGCGGAACCGGGACTAGCGGGATTAATGAGCAGTTCTTC